The clone carrying this T cell receptor beta chain is large in the sample. Its antigen is not identified. This entry is derived from a study of immune heterogeneity within non-small cell lung tumors. Points from the study as a whole: Individual patients' high-frequency T-cell receptor beta clonotypes were largely distinct from one another.

TCRs were amplified from 600 to 700 ng gDNA of bulk tumor per sample. Several widely spaced biopsies per primary tumor were taken during surgery. The study cohort was described as untreated, and its members had newly diagnosed non-small cell lung cancer. They went on to have curative surgery. Using 32 V and 13 J primers, multiplex PCR amplified TCR beta CDR3. Each CDR3 protein gets one entry after TCRdb re-called the multiplex PCR reads with MiXCR. The sample includes some 2,500 distinct CDR3 sequences, roughly 50% of them seen just once. The receptor comes from a man aged 45-65 years with non-small cell lung cancer. The material sequenced was lung tumor tissue.

The CDR3 nucleotides read TGCGCCAGCAGCCCTAGGCTAGCGGAACAAGAGACCCAGTACTTC. Residues: CASSPRLAEQETQYF. The chain employs TRBV4-1 and TRBJ2-5; 7 bases match TRBD2. Unmatched junction bases numbered 7, after V lost 4 bases and J lost 2 bases. Germline CDR1 and CDR2: MGHRA and YSYEKL. The CDR3 loop spans 15 amino acids.